The sequence of this TCR beta chain was determined in a study of blood T cells in healthy people across ages (dated by TCRdb to 2015 to 2017). At the level of the whole study: In model experiments, roughly one uniquely barcoded TCR beta cDNA molecule per two T cells was captured by template switching. The study measured age-related changes in TCR beta repertoire diversity using deep sequencing normalized with unique cDNA molecular identifiers. Using the same blood draw, the study looked at two additional independent replicas of 1 million unique cDNA reads for two donors, one aged 18 to 30 and the other aged 80 or older. To avoid experimental bias, donors of different ages were distributed randomly across sequencing lanes. The donors were divided into four age groups: young (average approximately 16 years), middle-aged (about 41), aged (about 60) and long-lived (around 80). What the work shows at the level of the full study, not this receptor alone: Estimates of total diversity based on one million sequenced T cells were regarded as lower bounds and as underestimates. Since profiling was done on bulk unsorted PBMCs, naive and antigen-experienced compartments could not be conclusively compared. As age increased, observed TCR beta diversity per million T cells dropped in a roughly linear way, and a significant reduction was already evident by age 40. Compared with the aged group, the long-lived group had more naive CD4+ T cells, fewer expanded clones and increased TCR diversity, a pattern suggesting age selection. A strong correlation was found between observed TCR beta diversity and the percentage of naive T cells measured by flow cytometry. Donor CMV infection status was unknown, potentially confounding age-related changes in expanded clonotypes.

On this clonotype itself: Its antigen target is currently unknown. The record has no base qualities; no much larger clone is one base away.

The roughly 39 donors, aged about 6 to 95 years, were systemically healthy Caucasian individuals from Russia. Around 10 milliliters of peripheral blood were collected from each donor into EDTA-treated Vacutainer tubes. PBMCs were isolated by Ficoll-Paque density-gradient centrifugation, with at least 6.5 million obtained per sample. Total RNA, at least 6 micrograms per sample, was extracted from PBMCs with Trizol reagent. For every donor, flow cytometry on a PBMC aliquot measured the percentage of naive CD45RAhigh/CD27high T cells. Libraries were constructed by 5' RACE. Sequencing used an Illumina HiSeq 2500. A second 7 to 11 cycle PCR used a sample-barcoded 5' primer and a J-beta primer mix. A unique molecular identifier was introduced onto each TCR beta cDNA molecule by a template-switch 5' adaptor carrying 12 random nucleotides. Each sample yielded at least 2.5 million CDR3-containing paired-end reads. First-strand cDNA was synthesized from all RNA with the Mint cDNA synthesis kit, primed by a TRBC-specific oligonucleotide. Following uracil-DNA glycosylase treatment, all cDNA underwent a first 18-cycle PCR with the universal primers M1SS and BC2_uni_R. In the paper's pipeline: Normalization of each sample was performed by random selection of 1 million high-quality reads, each carrying a distinct molecular identifier. Instead of being binned into consensus sequences, reads that shared molecular identifiers were thrown out. MiTCR, with a Q25 quality threshold and the strictest error-elimination algorithm, was used for CDR3 identification, clonotype clustering and error correction. A nonparametric unseen species model with Euler transformation was used to estimate lower-bound total TCR beta diversity. TCRdb handled the public reads itself, with Q25 trimming in fastp and clone calling in MiXCR, and kept productive beta chains. Rows matching on CDR3 protein sequence are summarized as one entry with the most common DNA and genes. TCRdb, not the authors, supplied the V and J calls. Present in this sample are about 1.4 million distinct CDR3 sequences, around 55% of which were seen just once. Jointly, the top ten make up 5.5% to 8% of the sample.

From the cysteine through the phenylalanine, the CDR3 covers 15 amino acids. The DNA shown is the 45-base CDR3, in frame from base 1. The junction carries 14 bases between V and J, which are trimmed by 2 bases and 6 bases respectively. CDR1 and CDR2 (LGHNA, YSLEER) derive from the germline V gene. Rearrangement joined TRBV4-3 to TRBJ2-1, with the D call perhaps TRBD1 or TRBD2, each one matching 6 bases. The sequenced sample was blood. This clonotype was obtained from a young man in good health. The CDR3 sequence is CASSQLRGAGNEQFF. The sequenced DNA is TGCGCCAGCAGCCAACTCAGGGGAGCGGGCAATGAGCAGTTCTTC.